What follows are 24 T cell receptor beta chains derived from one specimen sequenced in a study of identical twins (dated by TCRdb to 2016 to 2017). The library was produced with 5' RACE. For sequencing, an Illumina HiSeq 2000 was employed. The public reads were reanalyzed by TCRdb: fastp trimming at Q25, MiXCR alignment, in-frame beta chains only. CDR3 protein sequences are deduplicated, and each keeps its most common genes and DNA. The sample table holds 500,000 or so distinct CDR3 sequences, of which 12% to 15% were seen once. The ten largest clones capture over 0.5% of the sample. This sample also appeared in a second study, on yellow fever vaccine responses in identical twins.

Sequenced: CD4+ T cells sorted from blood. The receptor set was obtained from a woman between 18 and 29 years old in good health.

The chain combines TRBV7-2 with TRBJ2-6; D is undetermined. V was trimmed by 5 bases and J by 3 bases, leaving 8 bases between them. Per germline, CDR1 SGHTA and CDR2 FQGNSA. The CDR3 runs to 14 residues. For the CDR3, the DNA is TGTGCCAGCAGCCGGGCGGTTGGGGCCAACGTCCTGACTTTC. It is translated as CASSRAVGANVLTF.

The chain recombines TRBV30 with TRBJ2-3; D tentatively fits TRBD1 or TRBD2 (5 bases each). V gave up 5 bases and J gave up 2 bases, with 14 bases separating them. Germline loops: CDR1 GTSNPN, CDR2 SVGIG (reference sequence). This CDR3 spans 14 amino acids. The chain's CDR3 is CAWALGPITDTQYF. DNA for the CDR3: TGTGCCTGGGCTTTGGGACCCATCACAGATACGCAGTATTTT.

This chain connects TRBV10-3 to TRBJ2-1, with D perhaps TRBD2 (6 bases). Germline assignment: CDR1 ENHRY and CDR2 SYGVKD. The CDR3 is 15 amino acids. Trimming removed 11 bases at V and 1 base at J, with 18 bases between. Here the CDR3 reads CAAKAQRASYNEQFF. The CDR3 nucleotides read TGTGCCGCCAAAGCGCAGCGGGCATCCTACAATGAGCAGTTCTTC.

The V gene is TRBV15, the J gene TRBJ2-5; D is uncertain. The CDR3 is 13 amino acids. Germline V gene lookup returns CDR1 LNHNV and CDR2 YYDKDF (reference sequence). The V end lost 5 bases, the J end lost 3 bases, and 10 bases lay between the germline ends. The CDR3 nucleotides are TGTGCCACCAGCGGACGGTTAGAAGAGACCCAGTACTTC. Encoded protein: CATSGRLEETQYF.

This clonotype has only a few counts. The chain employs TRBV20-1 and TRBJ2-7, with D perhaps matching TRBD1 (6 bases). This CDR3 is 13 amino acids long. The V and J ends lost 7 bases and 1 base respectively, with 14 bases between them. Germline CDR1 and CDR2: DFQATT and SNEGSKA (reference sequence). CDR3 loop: CSVGDTYSYEQYF. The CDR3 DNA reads TGCAGTGTGGGGGACACGTATTCCTACGAGCAGTACTTC.

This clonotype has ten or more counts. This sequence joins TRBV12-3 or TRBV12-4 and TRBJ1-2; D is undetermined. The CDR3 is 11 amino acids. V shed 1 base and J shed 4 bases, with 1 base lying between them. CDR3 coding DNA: TGTGCCAGCAGTTTAGGCTATGGCTACACCTTC. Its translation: CASSLGYGYTF.

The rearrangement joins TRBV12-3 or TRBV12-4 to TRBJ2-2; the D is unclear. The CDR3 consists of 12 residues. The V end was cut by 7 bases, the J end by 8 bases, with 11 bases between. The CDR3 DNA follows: TGTGCCAGCACCGTGACTGGAGGGGAGCTGTTTTTT. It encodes CASTVTGGELFF.

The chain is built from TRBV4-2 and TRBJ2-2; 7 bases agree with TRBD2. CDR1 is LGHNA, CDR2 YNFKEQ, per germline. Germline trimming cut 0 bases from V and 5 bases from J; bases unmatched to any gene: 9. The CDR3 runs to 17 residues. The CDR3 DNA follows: TGTGCCAGCAGCCAAGATATGAGGACTAGTTTAACCGGGGAGCTGTTTTTT. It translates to CASSQDMRTSLTGELFF.

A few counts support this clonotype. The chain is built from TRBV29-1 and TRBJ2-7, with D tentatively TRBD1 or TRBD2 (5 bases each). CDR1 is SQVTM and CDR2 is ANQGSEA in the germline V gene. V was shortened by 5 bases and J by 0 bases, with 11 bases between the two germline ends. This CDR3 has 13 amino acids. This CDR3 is CSVRDPRSYEQYF. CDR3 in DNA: TGCAGCGTTCGGGACCCTCGCTCCTACGAGCAGTACTTC.

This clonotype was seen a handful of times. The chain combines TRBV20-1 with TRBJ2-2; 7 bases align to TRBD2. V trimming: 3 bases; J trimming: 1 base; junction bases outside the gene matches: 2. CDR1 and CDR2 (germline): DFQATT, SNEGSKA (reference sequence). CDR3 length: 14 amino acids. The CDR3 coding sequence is TGCAGTGCTAGGGCTAGCGGGAACACCGGGGAGCTGTTTTTT. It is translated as CSARASGNTGELFF.

CDR3 nucleotide sequence: TGTGCCAGCAGCCGTGAGGGCTCGGGAGAGCAGTACTTC. It specifies CASSREGSGEQYF. The chain carries TRBV3-1 and TRBJ2-7, with TRBD2 as a possible D gene (5 bases). Germline V lookup: CDR1 LGHDT, CDR2 YNNKEL (reference sequence). Trimming left V 4 bases short and J 7 bases short, with 14 bases between. The CDR3 runs to 13 residues.

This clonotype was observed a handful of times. The CDR3: CSARVRTTHTDTQYF. CDR3 nucleotide sequence: TGCAGTGCTAGAGTTAGGACCACACACACAGATACGCAGTATTTT. The V and J genes are TRBV20-1 and TRBJ2-3; unclear D gene. CDR3 length: 15 amino acids. V lost 1 base and J lost 2, with 13 bases in between. Germline CDR1 DFQATT, CDR2 SNEGSKA (reference sequence).

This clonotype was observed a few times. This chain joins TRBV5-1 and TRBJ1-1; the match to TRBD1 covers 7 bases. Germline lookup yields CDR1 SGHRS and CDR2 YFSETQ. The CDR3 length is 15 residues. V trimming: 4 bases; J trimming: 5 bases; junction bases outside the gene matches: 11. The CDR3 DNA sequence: TGCGCCAGCAGCCCGGACAGGTTCCCGGGGACTGAAGCTTTCTTT. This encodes CASSPDRFPGTEAFF.

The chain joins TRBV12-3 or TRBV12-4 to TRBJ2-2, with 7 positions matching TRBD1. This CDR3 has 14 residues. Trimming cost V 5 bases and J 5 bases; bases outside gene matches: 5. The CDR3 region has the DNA TGTGCCAGCAGTCTACTACAGGGGACCGGGGAGCTGTTTTTT. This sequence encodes CASSLLQGTGELFF.

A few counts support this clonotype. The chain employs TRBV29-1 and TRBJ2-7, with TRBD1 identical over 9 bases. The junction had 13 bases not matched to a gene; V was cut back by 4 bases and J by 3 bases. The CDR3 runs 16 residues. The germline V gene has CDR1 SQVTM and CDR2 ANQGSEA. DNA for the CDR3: TGCAGCGTTGGAGGGGGACTGGGACAGGGAAGCTACGAGCAGTACTTC. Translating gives CSVGGGLGQGSYEQYF.

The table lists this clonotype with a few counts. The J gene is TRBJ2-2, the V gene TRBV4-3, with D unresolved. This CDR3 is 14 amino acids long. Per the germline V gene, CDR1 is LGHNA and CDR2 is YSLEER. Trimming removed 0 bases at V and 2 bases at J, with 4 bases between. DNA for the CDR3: TGCGCCAGCAGCCAAGATATCAACACCGGGGAGCTGTTTTTT. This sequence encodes CASSQDINTGELFF.

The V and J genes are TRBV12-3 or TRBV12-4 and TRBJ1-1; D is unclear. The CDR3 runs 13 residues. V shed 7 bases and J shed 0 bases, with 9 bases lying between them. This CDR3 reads CASTTSVNTEAFF. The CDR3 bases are TGTGCCAGCACTACCTCAGTGAACACTGAAGCTTTCTTT.

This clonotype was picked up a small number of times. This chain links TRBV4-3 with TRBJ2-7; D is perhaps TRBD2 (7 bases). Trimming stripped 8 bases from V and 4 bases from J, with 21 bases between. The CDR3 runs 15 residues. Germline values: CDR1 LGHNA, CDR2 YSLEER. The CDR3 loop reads CASGIGSGGAYEQYF. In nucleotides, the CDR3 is TGCGCCAGCGGCATAGGGTCGGGGGGCGCTTACGAGCAGTACTTC.

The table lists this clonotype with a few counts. The CDR3: CASSYKSNQPQHF. In nucleotides, the CDR3 is TGTGCCAGCAGTTACAAGAGCAATCAGCCCCAGCATTTT. The rearrangement links TRBV6-5 to TRBJ1-5, with D unclear. Germline loops: CDR1 MNHEY, CDR2 SVGAGI. The CDR3 extends over 13 amino acids. Trimming stripped 2 bases from V and 1 base from J, with 3 bases between.

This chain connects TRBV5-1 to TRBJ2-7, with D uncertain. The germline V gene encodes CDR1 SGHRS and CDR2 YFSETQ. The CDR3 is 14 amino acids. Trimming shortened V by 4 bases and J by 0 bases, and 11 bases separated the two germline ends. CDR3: CASSPREISYEQYF. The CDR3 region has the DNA TGCGCCAGCAGCCCAAGAGAGATCTCCTACGAGCAGTACTTC.

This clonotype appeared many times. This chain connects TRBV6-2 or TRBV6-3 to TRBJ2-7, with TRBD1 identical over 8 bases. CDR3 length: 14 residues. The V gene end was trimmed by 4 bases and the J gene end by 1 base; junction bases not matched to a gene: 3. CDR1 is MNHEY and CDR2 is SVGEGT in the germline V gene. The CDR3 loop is CASSFRTGSYEQYF. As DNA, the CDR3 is TGTGCCAGCAGTTTTCGGACAGGGTCCTACGAGCAGTACTTC.

The CDR3 is CASIFPSGRAHEQFF. CDR3 DNA: TGTGCCAGCATCTTCCCGAGCGGGAGGGCCCATGAGCAGTTCTTC. The rearrangement uses TRBV28 and TRBJ2-1; 10 nucleotides match TRBD2. Germline loops: CDR1 MDHEN, CDR2 SYDVKM. CDR3 length equals 15 residues. V lost 7 bases and J lost 8; bases outside the gene matches: 11.

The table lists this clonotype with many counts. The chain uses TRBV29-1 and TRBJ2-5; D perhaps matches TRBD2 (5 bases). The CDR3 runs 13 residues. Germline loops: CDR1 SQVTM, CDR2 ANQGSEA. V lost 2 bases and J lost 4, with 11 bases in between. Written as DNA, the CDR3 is TGCAGCGTTGAAATACCGGCGGGAGAGACCCAGTACTTC. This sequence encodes CSVEIPAGETQYF. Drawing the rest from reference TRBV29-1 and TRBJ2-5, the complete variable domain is SAVISQKPSRDICQRGTSLTIQCQVDSQVTMMFWYRQQPGQSLTLIATANQGSEATYESGFVIDKFPISRPNLTFSTLTVSNMSPEDSSIYLCSVEIPAGETQYFGPGTRLLVL.

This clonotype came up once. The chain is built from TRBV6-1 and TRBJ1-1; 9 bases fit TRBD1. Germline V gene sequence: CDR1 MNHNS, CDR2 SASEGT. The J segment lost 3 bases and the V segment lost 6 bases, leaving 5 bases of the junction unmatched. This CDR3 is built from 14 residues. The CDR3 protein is CASRDGQGYTEAFF. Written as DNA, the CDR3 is TGTGCCAGCAGGGATGGACAGGGGTACACTGAAGCTTTCTTT.